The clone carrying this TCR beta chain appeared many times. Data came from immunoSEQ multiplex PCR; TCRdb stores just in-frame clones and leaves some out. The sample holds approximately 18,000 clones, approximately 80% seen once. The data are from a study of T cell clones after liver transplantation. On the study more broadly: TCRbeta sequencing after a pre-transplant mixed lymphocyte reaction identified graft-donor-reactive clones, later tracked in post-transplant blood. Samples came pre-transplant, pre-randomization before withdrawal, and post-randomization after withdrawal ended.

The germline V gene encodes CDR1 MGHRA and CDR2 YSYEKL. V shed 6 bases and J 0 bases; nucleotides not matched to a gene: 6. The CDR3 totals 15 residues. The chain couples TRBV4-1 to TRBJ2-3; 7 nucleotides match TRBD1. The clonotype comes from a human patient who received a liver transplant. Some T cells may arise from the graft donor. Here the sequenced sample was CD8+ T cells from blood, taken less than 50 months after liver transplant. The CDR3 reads CASRQQGFSTDTQYF. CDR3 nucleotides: TGCGCCAGCAGACAACAGGGGTTTAGCACAGATACGCAGTATTTT.